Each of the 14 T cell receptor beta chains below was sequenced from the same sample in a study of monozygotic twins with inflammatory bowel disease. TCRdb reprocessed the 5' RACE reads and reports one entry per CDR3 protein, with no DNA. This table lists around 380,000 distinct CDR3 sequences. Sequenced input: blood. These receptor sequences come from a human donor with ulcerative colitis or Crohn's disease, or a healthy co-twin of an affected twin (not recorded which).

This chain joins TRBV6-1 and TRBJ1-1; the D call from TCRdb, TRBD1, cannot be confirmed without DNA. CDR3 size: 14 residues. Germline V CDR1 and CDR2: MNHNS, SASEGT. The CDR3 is CASSLTGGVTEAFF.

CDR3 in amino acids: CASSRGQIYGYTF. This chain uses TRBV6-2 or TRBV6-3 with TRBJ1-2; the D call from TCRdb, TRBD1, cannot be confirmed without DNA. This CDR3 is 13 amino acids long. Germline V gives CDR1 MNHEY, CDR2 SVGEGT.

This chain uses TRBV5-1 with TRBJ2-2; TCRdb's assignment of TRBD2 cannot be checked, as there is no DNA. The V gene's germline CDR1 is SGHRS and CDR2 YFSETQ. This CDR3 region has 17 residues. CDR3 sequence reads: CASSFRLAGTSTGELFF.

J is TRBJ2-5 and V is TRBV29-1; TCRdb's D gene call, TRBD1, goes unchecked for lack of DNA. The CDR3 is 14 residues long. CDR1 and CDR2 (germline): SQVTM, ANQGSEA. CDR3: CSVLQADRGETQYF.

CDR3 region: CASMVLAGSYNEQFF. This chain uses TRBV11-2 with TRBJ2-1; the TRBD2 assignment by TCRdb is unverifiable without DNA. The CDR3 has 15 residues. CDR1 and CDR2 (germline): SGHAT, FQNNGV.

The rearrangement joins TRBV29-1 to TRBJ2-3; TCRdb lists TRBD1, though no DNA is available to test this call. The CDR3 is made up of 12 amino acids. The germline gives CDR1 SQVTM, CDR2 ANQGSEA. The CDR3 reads CSVARTTDTQYF.

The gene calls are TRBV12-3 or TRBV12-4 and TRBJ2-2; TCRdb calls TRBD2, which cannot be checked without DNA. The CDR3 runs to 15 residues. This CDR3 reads CASSFPAGEVGELFF.

The CDR3 sequence is CASSPDRGRREAFF. The V gene is TRBV7-2, the J gene TRBJ1-1; the TCRdb D gene call, TRBD1, has no DNA to confirm it. There are 14 residues in the CDR3. Germline-derived CDR1 and CDR2 are SGHTA and FQGNSA.

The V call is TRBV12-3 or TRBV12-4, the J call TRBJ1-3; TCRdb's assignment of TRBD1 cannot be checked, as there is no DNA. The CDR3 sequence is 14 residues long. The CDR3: CASSLRTGGNTIYF.

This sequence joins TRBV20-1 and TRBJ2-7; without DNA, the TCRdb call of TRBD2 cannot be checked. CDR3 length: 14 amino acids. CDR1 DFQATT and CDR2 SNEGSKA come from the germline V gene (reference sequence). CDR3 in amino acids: CSAMGLADYYEQYF.

CDR3: CASSPQVGGEQYF. V usage is TRBV7-9 and J usage is TRBJ2-7; the TRBD2 assignment by TCRdb is unverifiable without DNA. The CDR3 contains 13 residues. Germline V gene sequence: CDR1 SEHNR, CDR2 FQNEAQ (reference sequence).

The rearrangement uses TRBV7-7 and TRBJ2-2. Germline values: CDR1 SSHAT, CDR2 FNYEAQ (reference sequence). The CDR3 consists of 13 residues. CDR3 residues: CASSSTDVGELFF.

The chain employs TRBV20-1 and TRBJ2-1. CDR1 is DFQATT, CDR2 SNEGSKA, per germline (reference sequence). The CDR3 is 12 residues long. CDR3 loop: CSARGRLGEQFF.

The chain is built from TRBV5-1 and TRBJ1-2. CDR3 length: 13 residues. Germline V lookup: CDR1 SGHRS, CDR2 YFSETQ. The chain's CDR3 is CASSLRWDYGYTF.